The clone carrying this T cell receptor (beta chain) has only a few counts. The PCR had 60 Vbeta and 13 Jbeta primers. Using immunoSEQ multiplex PCR, the repertoire was profiled, and TCRdb retains in-frame clones only, with some absent. Of around 140,000 clones listed, 77% are singletons. The data were taken from a study of cytomegalovirus exposure and HLA in healthy donors. This CDR3 is built from 15 residues. With 6 bases clipped from V and 6 bases from J, the junction kept 10 bases outside the gene matches. Germline CDR1 reads MDHEN; CDR2 reads SYDVKM. Sequencing was performed on PBMCs. The V gene is TRBV28, the J gene TRBJ1-4; TRBD1 matches 7 bases. This clonotype was sampled from a woman aged 55-70 years in good health and CMV-seronegative. This CDR3 is CASSSTGPNDEKLFF. The CDR3 DNA reads as TGTGCCAGCAGCTCGACAGGGCCGAACGATGAAAAACTGTTTTTT.